The 28 T cell receptor beta chains listed next were all sequenced from one sample in a study of cytomegalovirus exposure and HLA in healthy donors. Libraries were prepared by immunoSEQ multiplex PCR; TCRdb keeps only in-frame clonotypes and omits some of them. Of roughly 43,000 clones listed, about 93% are singletons. Material: PBMCs. All receptors derive from a man younger than 35 in good health and CMV-seronegative.

In its sample, this clone was seen a few times. The rearrangement joins TRBV11-2 to TRBJ2-7; 10 nucleotides line up with TRBD2. Germline assignment: CDR1 SGHAT and CDR2 FQNNGV. The CDR3 runs to 15 residues. V was clipped by 5 bases and J by 4 bases; unmatched bases: 8. The CDR3 DNA sequence: TGTGCCAGCAGCGCCTCTAGCGGGGGTACGTACGAGCAGTACTTC. Translating gives CASSASSGGTYEQYF.

The CDR3 DNA sequence: TGTGCCAGCAGTTACAATAGCGGGATCGACAATGAGCAGTTCTTC. Translated, it gives CASSYNSGIDNEQFF. The J gene is TRBJ2-1, the V gene TRBV6-6; TRBD2 matches at 8 bases. The J segment lost 5 bases and the V segment lost 2 bases, leaving 5 bases of the junction unmatched. CDR3 length equals 15 residues. Germline V gene data show CDR1 as MNHNY and CDR2 as SVGAGI (reference sequence).

The chain is built from TRBV7-9 and TRBJ2-3, with 14 bases fitting TRBD2. V dropped 5 bases and J dropped 0; count of bases not matched to a gene: 7. The CDR3 covers 18 residues. Germline V gene sequence: CDR1 SEHNR, CDR2 FQNEAQ (reference sequence). CDR3 in DNA: TGTGCCAGCAGCCCTCGGACTAGCGGGAGGTTGAGCACAGATACGCAGTATTTT. Translation: CASSPRTSGRLSTDTQYF.

This rearrangement joins TRBV6-6 to TRBJ1-1; D gene ambiguous. The CDR3 runs 16 residues. Germline V CDR1 and CDR2: MNHNY, SVGAGI (reference sequence). The V and J ends lost 5 bases and 3 bases respectively, with 19 bases between them. DNA of the CDR3: TGTGCCAGCAGTACCGGGTTGGTGCTGGTGGACACTGAAGCTTTCTTT. This encodes CASSTGLVLVDTEAFF.

The J gene is TRBJ2-7, the V gene TRBV5-4; 7 bases fit TRBD1. V trimming: 4 bases; J trimming: 2 bases; junction bases outside the gene matches: 6. Germline CDR1 SGHNT, CDR2 YYREEE (reference sequence). This CDR3 has 14 residues. CDR3 DNA sequence: TGTGCCAGCAGCCTTAGGGACAGTGCCTACGAGCAGTACTTC. It translates to CASSLRDSAYEQYF.

The gene calls are TRBV4-1 and TRBJ2-1; 10 positions match TRBD2. In germline, CDR1 is MGHRA, CDR2 YSYEKL. The CDR3 extends over 18 amino acids. The V gene end was trimmed by 0 bases and the J gene end by 3 bases; junction bases not matched to a gene: 8. The CDR3 is CASSQEWPSGSVYNEQFF. The CDR3 region has the DNA TGCGCCAGCAGCCAAGAATGGCCTAGCGGGAGCGTCTACAATGAGCAGTTCTTC.

The chain links TRBV10-3 to TRBJ2-2; possibly TRBD1 for D (6 bases). This CDR3 region has 14 residues. Germline CDR1 reads ENHRY; CDR2 reads SYGVKD. Trimming shortened V by 8 bases and J by 4 bases, and 14 bases separated the two germline ends. CDR3 protein: CAIQRQDSTGELFF. The CDR3 region has the DNA TGTGCCATCCAGCGACAGGACTCCACCGGGGAGCTGTTTTTT.

The genes are TRBV5-1 and TRBJ2-7; 7 positions agree with TRBD1. Per the germline V gene, CDR1 is SGHRS and CDR2 is YFSETQ. Trimming removed 0 bases from V and 3 bases from J; junction bases left unmatched: 6. This CDR3 is 15 amino acids long. The CDR3 DNA follows: TGCGCCAGCAGCTTGGCGACAGGGAGTAACTACGAGCAGTACTTC. Translating it yields CASSLATGSNYEQYF.

V gene TRBV15 combines with J gene TRBJ2-1; no clear D gene. The CDR3 is made up of 13 amino acids. Germline V lookup: CDR1 LNHNV, CDR2 YYDKDF (reference sequence). Trimming stripped 1 base from V and 4 bases from J, with 5 bases between. CDR3 protein: CATSRAGYNEQFF. CDR3 DNA: TGTGCCACCAGCAGAGCCGGGTACAATGAGCAGTTCTTC.

V and J are TRBV28 and TRBJ1-2; D is unresolved. From germline, CDR1 is MDHEN and CDR2 SYDVKM. V lost 6 bases, J lost 5 bases, and 16 bases lay in between. The CDR3 has 14 amino acids. The CDR3 loop is CASRPDTAPYGYTF. The CDR3 DNA sequence: TGTGCCAGCAGGCCCGACACGGCGCCATATGGCTACACCTTC.

The chain joins TRBV15 to TRBJ2-7; perhaps TRBD1 as D (5 bases). CDR3 length: 13 amino acids. Germline CDR1 LNHNV, CDR2 YYDKDF (reference sequence). Trimming removed 3 bases from V and 3 bases from J, with 9 bases in between. The CDR3, as DNA: TGTGCCACCAGCAGGGGTGACAGCTACGAGCAGTACTTC. Residues: CATSRGDSYEQYF.

V usage is TRBV18 and J usage is TRBJ2-3; D may be TRBD1 (6 bases). Germline V gene sequence: CDR1 KGHSH, CDR2 LQKENI. V was pared by 3 bases and J by 3 bases, with 13 bases between. CDR3 length: 15 amino acids. The CDR3 loop is CASSPTTGPTDTQYF. DNA of the CDR3: TGTGCCAGCTCACCCACGACAGGACCAACAGATACGCAGTATTTT.

This chain joins TRBV15 and TRBJ1-3, with no clear D. Trimming removed 6 bases from V and 0 bases from J, with 15 bases in between. CDR3 length: 16 residues. Germline CDR1 reads LNHNV; CDR2 reads YYDKDF (reference sequence). CDR3 in amino acids: CATSRLDIRSGNTIYF. The CDR3 DNA follows: TGTGCCACCAGTAGACTTGACATCCGCTCTGGAAACACCATATATTTT.

The chain combines TRBV18 with TRBJ2-5; 9 bases are a match to TRBD2. The CDR3 covers 16 residues. V lost 2 bases to trimming and J lost 5 bases; unmatched junction nucleotides: 9. In germline, CDR1 is KGHSH, CDR2 LQKENI. The CDR3 sequence is CASSPEIAGVGETQYF. The CDR3, as DNA: TGTGCCAGCTCACCAGAAATAGCGGGAGTCGGGGAGACCCAGTACTTC.

This clone was observed once. The rearrangement links TRBV27 to TRBJ1-1; no firm D call. V was shortened by 4 bases and J by 1 base, with 10 bases between the two germline ends. CDR3 length equals 14 residues. Germline lookup yields CDR1 MNHEY and CDR2 SMNVEV (reference sequence). CDR3 protein: CASSSTDPNTEAFF. Here the CDR3 DNA reads TGTGCCAGCAGTTCTACTGATCCGAACACTGAAGCTTTCTTT.

The V call is TRBV27, the J call TRBJ1-1; D is possibly TRBD1 (5 bases). Looked up from germline, CDR1 is MNHEY and CDR2 is SMNVEV (reference sequence). Trimming left V 2 bases short and J 1 base short, with 11 bases between. There are 15 residues in the CDR3. The chain's CDR3 is CASSLTEGWNTEAFF. DNA for the CDR3: TGTGCCAGCAGTTTAACGGAGGGGTGGAACACTGAAGCTTTCTTT.

The rearrangement uses TRBV6-1 and TRBJ1-2; D possibly corresponds to TRBD1 (6 bases). This CDR3 is 13 amino acids long. Germline loops: CDR1 MNHNS, CDR2 SASEGT. Trimming pared 7 bases from V and 6 bases from J, leaving 15 bases between. The CDR3 coding sequence is TGTGCCAGCACCGTCGGGGGGCGGCATGGCTACACCTTC. It yields the protein CASTVGGRHGYTF.

This clone was observed a single time. V is TRBV29-1 and J is TRBJ1-2, with D unclear. CDR1 and CDR2 (germline): SQVTM, ANQGSEA. V shed 7 bases and J shed 4 bases, with 16 bases lying between them. The CDR3 loop spans 13 amino acids. CDR3 in DNA: TGCAGCGCCGGTCCGCGGGTTGGCTATGGCTACACCTTC. Translating it yields CSAGPRVGYGYTF. Drawing the rest from reference TRBV29-1 and TRBJ1-2, the complete variable domain is SAVISQKPSRDICQRGTSLTIQCQVDSQVTMMFWYRQQPGQSLTLIATANQGSEATYESGFVIDKFPISRPNLTFSTLTVSNMSPEDSSIYLCSAGPRVGYGYTFGSGTRLTVV.

V gene TRBV5-6 combines with J gene TRBJ2-3; D may be TRBD1 (6 bases). Trimming cost V 4 bases and J 0 bases, with 15 bases left between them. Germline lookup yields CDR1 SGHDT and CDR2 YYEEEE. The CDR3 runs to 16 residues. The CDR3 loop is CASSIGTSSSTDTQYF. CDR3 coding DNA: TGTGCCAGCAGCATTGGGACATCCTCTAGCACAGATACGCAGTATTTT. Variable domain in full (rest from reference TRBV5-6 and TRBJ2-3): DAGVTQSPTHLIKTRGQQVTLRCSPKSGHDTVSWYQQALGQGPQFIFQYYEEEERQRGNFPDRFSGHQFPNYSSELNVNALLLGDSALYLCASSIGTSSSTDTQYFGPGTRLTVL.

In DNA, the CDR3 is TGTGCCAGAGAGAGCGGGAGCTCCTACAATGAGCAGTTCTTC. Its translation is CARESGSSYNEQFF. The chain is built from TRBV19 and TRBJ2-1; 8 bases agree with TRBD2. Trimming at V came to 9 bases and at J to 0 bases, leaving 4 bases not matched to a gene. CDR1 LNHDA and CDR2 SQIVND come from the germline V gene (reference sequence). The CDR3 has 14 residues.

The chain carries TRBV6-6 and TRBJ1-3; 11 bases are shared with TRBD1. Trimming at V came to 5 bases and at J to 2 bases, leaving 2 bases not matched to a gene. The CDR3 is made up of 15 amino acids. Germline values: CDR1 MNHNY, CDR2 SVGAGI (reference sequence). CDR3 DNA sequence: TGTGCCAGCAGTACGGGACAGGGGGCTGGAAACACCATATATTTT. Translated: CASSTGQGAGNTIYF.

This clone was seen a single time. CDR3 nucleotides: TGTGCCAGCAGCCAGGGGGGTTCGTATGGCTACACCTTC. Translating it yields CASSQGGSYGYTF. The V and J genes are TRBV7-3 and TRBJ1-2; 7 bases agree with TRBD1. CDR3 length: 13 residues. V lost 5 bases and J lost 5; bases outside the gene matches: 5. Per the germline V gene, CDR1 is SGHTA and CDR2 is FQGTGA.

The rearrangement links TRBV5-6 to TRBJ2-7, with D hard to call. This CDR3 comprises 11 residues. The V end was cut by 4 bases, the J end by 4 bases, with 6 bases between. The germline CDR1 and CDR2 sequences are SGHDT and YYEEEE. CDR3 residues: CASSKEYEQYF. CDR3 DNA: TGTGCCAGCAGCAAGGAGTACGAGCAGTACTTC.

The rearrangement uses TRBV20-1 and TRBJ2-7; 8 nucleotides agree with TRBD1. The CDR3 sequence is 11 residues long. Germline CDR1 reads DFQATT; CDR2 reads SNEGSKA (reference sequence). V shed 3 bases, J shed 6 bases, and the junction held 1 base outside the gene matches. The CDR3 nucleotides are TGCAGTGCTAGCACAGGGGGCGAGCAGTACTTC. This encodes CSASTGGEQYF.

The chain links TRBV2 to TRBJ2-3; maybe TRBD2 (5 bases). The length of the CDR3 is 15 residues. CDR1 SNHLY and CDR2 FYNNEI come from the germline V gene. Trimming shortened V by 6 bases and J by 2 bases, and 15 bases separated the two germline ends. The CDR3 nucleotides are TGTGCCAGCAGATTAGCGAGTAGCCTCACAGATACGCAGTATTTT. It translates to CASRLASSLTDTQYF.

This chain joins TRBV7-3 and TRBJ1-1; TRBD1 might be the D (5 bases). There are 15 residues in the CDR3. Germline V gene sequence: CDR1 SGHTA, CDR2 FQGTGA. Trimming took 1 base from V and 0 from J, leaving 9 bases between them. As DNA, the CDR3 is TGTGCCAGCAGCTTAATGGGGGACTTGAACACTGAAGCTTTCTTT. This translates into CASSLMGDLNTEAFF.

This rearrangement joins TRBV7-8 to TRBJ2-6, with 11 nucleotides matching TRBD1. Germline CDR1 and CDR2: SGHVS and FQNEAQ. V lost 5 bases and J lost 3; bases outside the gene matches: 9. The CDR3 runs 18 residues. The CDR3 DNA sequence: TGTGCCAGCAGCGCCCGGGACAGGGGGTTGGGTGGGGCCAACGTCCTGACTTTC. This gives the protein CASSARDRGLGGANVLTF.

The CDR3 sequence: CASRTGTVPYEQYF. The CDR3 nucleotides are TGTGCCAGCAGGACCGGGACAGTTCCCTACGAGCAGTACTTC. The chain employs TRBV28 and TRBJ2-7; TRBD1 matches at 7 bases. Trimming removed 6 bases from V and 2 bases from J; junction bases left unmatched: 7. CDR3 length: 14 amino acids. Germline CDR1 is MDHEN and CDR2 is SYDVKM.